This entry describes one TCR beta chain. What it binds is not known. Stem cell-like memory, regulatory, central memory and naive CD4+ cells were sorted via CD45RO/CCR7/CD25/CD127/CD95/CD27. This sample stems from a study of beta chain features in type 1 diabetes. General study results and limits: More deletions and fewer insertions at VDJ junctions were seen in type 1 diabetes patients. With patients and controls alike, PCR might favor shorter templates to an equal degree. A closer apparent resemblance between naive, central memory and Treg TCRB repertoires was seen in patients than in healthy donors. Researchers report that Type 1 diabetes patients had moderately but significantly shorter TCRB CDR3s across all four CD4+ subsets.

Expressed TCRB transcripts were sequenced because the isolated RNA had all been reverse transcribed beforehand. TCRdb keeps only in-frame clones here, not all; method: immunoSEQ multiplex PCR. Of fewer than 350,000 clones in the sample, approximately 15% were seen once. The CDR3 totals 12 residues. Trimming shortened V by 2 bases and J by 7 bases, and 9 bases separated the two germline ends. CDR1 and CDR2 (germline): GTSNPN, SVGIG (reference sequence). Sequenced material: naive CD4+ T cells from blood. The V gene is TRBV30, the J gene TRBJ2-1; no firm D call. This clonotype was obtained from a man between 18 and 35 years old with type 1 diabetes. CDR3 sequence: CAWSRVGNEQFF. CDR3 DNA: TGTGCCTGGAGTCGCGTCGGGAATGAGCAGTTCTTC.